This entry lists 29 T cell receptor beta chains sequenced from one sample in a study of blood T cell repertoires in COVID-19. Only in-frame clones appear in the TCRdb table, and some are missing; sequencing was by immunoSEQ multiplex PCR. The table records 100,000 to 150,000 clones, about four fifths of them present only once. Sequencing was carried out using peripheral blood. These receptors were taken from a woman older than 75 with acute or convalescent COVID-19.

Here the CDR3 reads CASRGLAGGREQFF. CDR3 DNA sequence: TGTGCCAGCAGGGGACTAGCGGGGGGGCGAGAGCAGTTCTTC. The chain links TRBV2 to TRBJ2-1, with 16 bases fitting TRBD2. V shed 6 bases and J 10 bases; nucleotides not matched to a gene: 3. This CDR3 is 14 amino acids long. Germline values: CDR1 SNHLY, CDR2 FYNNEI.

The chain recombines TRBV6-5 with TRBJ2-1; the match to TRBD1 covers 7 bases. V was clipped by 6 bases and J by 1 base; unmatched bases: 3. The CDR3 extends over 14 amino acids. The germline gives CDR1 MNHEY, CDR2 SVGAGI. CDR3 sequence (DNA): TGTGCCAGCAGCCCCAGGGGGTCCTACAATGAGCAGTTCTTC. Its protein is CASSPRGSYNEQFF.

The count of this clone is one. The V gene is TRBV27, the J gene TRBJ1-3; D is undetermined. Trimming shortened V by 5 bases and J by 0 bases, and 8 bases separated the two germline ends. CDR1 is MNHEY, CDR2 SMNVEV, per germline (reference sequence). This CDR3 has 14 residues. For the CDR3, the DNA is TGTGCCAGCAGTGAGGCTGTCTCTGGAAACACCATATATTTT. This gives the protein CASSEAVSGNTIYF.

This clone was detected a few times. The rearrangement links TRBV3-1 (or the pseudogene TRBV3-2) to TRBJ2-1, with D possibly TRBD2 on 5 matching bases. The CDR3 loop spans 14 amino acids. Germline CDR1 is LGHDT and CDR2 is YNNKEL (reference sequence). Deletions cut 0 bases from V and 6 bases from J, with 9 bases between. The CDR3 region is CASSQDVAPNEQFF. The CDR3 DNA sequence: TGTGCCAGCAGCCAAGATGTAGCGCCCAATGAGCAGTTCTTC.

The rearrangement joins TRBV19 to TRBJ2-3, with 7 bases lining up with TRBD2. Trimming removed 3 bases from V and 2 bases from J; junction bases left unmatched: 8. The CDR3 totals 16 residues. Germline CDR1 and CDR2: LNHDA and SQIVND (reference sequence). CDR3 amino acids: CASSIARGRPTDTQYF. DNA of the CDR3: TGTGCCAGTAGTATTGCCCGCGGGAGACCCACAGATACGCAGTATTTT.

This chain uses TRBV11-2 with TRBJ2-5, with D perhaps TRBD2 (5 bases). The CDR3 covers 15 residues. The germline CDR1 and CDR2 sequences are SGHAT and FQNNGV. V was shortened by 0 bases and J by 5 bases, with 13 bases between the two germline ends. The CDR3 DNA reads as TGTGCCAGCAGCTTAGAACGGGGTAGGCAGGAGACCCAGTACTTC. It yields the protein CASSLERGRQETQYF. Full variable domain (rest looked up from reference TRBV11-2 and TRBJ2-5): EAGVAQSPRYKIIEKRQSVAFWCNPISGHATLYWYQQILGQGPKLLIQFQNNGVVDDSQLPKDRFSAERLKGVDSTLKIQPAKLEDSAVYLCASSLERGRQETQYFGPGTRLLVL.

The chain uses TRBV27 and TRBJ1-4, with D possibly TRBD1 on 6 matching bases. The ends were cut back, 2 bases at V and 12 bases at J, with 16 bases in the middle. The CDR3 has 14 residues. The germline V gene encodes CDR1 MNHEY and CDR2 SMNVEV (reference sequence). This CDR3 is CASSLTVAGAELFF. CDR3 coding DNA: TGTGCCAGCAGTTTAACGGTGGCAGGGGCGGAACTGTTTTTT.

The V gene is TRBV7-9, the J gene TRBJ2-3, with D perhaps TRBD1 (5 bases). The CDR3 extends over 17 amino acids. The V end was cut by 4 bases, the J end by 2 bases, with 19 bases between. CDR1 SEHNR and CDR2 FQNEAQ come from the germline V gene (reference sequence). The DNA of the CDR3 is TGTGCCAGCAGCTCGCCAGCCCAGGGAATCCCCACAGATACGCAGTATTTT. As protein: CASSSPAQGIPTDTQYF. Variable domain in full (rest from reference TRBV7-9 and TRBJ2-3): DTGVSQNPRHKITKRGQNVTFRCDPISEHNRLYWYRQTLGQGPEFLTYFQNEAQLEKSRLLSDRFSAERPKGSFSTLEIQRTEQGDSAMYLCASSSPAQGIPTDTQYFGPGTRLTVL.

This clone was counted once. The chain is built from TRBV18 and TRBJ1-1; 7 nucleotides line up with TRBD1. The CDR3 totals 16 residues. With 2 bases clipped from V and 5 bases from J, the junction kept 11 bases outside the gene matches. Germline CDR1 KGHSH, CDR2 LQKENI. The CDR3 DNA reads as TGTGCCAGCTCACCAGGGTTGACAGGGAGCAAAACTGAAGCTTTCTTT. Translating gives CASSPGLTGSKTEAFF.

This chain connects TRBV5-1 to TRBJ1-3, with TRBD1 identical over 7 bases. Unmatched junction bases numbered 7, after V lost 0 bases and J lost 1 base. Germline V gene sequence: CDR1 SGHRS, CDR2 YFSETQ. This CDR3 region has 17 residues. The chain's CDR3 is CASSLGGTANSGNTIYF. The CDR3 coding sequence is TGCGCCAGCAGCTTGGGGGGGACAGCGAATTCTGGAAACACCATATATTTT.

V usage is TRBV19 and J usage is TRBJ2-3; 11 bases align to TRBD1. Germline loops: CDR1 LNHDA, CDR2 SQIVND (reference sequence). The CDR3 has 16 amino acids. V gave up 5 bases and J gave up 2 bases; unmatched junction bases: 6. In DNA, the CDR3 is TGTGCCAGTAGTTCCCGGACAGGGGGCATCACAGATACGCAGTATTTT. Its translation is CASSSRTGGITDTQYF.

This clone occurred once. The sample contains more than one DNA sequence encoding this CDR3. The rearrangement uses TRBV15 and TRBJ2-1; 9 nucleotides agree with TRBD2. Germline V gives CDR1 LNHNV, CDR2 YYDKDF (reference sequence). The CDR3 consists of 16 residues. Trimming removed 1 base from V and 4 bases from J; junction bases left unmatched: 5. CDR3 sequence (DNA): TGTGCCACCAGCAGAGGGACCAGCGGGGGGTACAATGAGCAGTTCTTC. This codes for CATSRGTSGGYNEQFF.

V and J are TRBV5-1 and TRBJ2-1; D gene uncertain. The germline V gene has CDR1 SGHRS and CDR2 YFSETQ. Between the trimmed V and J ends, which lost 4 bases and 0 bases, there was a span of 8 bases. CDR3 length: 14 residues. The CDR3 DNA follows: TGCGCCAGCAGCGTGGGTAGCTCCTACAATGAGCAGTTCTTC. It encodes CASSVGSSYNEQFF.

The CDR3 coding sequence is TGTGCCAGCAGCTGGACTAGCGTGGGTGAGCAGTTCTTC. Its protein is CASSWTSVGEQFF. V gene TRBV7-7 combines with J gene TRBJ2-1; 9 bases match TRBD2. CDR1 SSHAT and CDR2 FNYEAQ come from the germline V gene (reference sequence). The CDR3 extends over 13 amino acids. Trimming removed 4 bases from V and 9 bases from J; junction bases left unmatched: 4. The complete variable domain, with remaining parts taken from reference TRBV7-7 and TRBJ2-1, reads GAGVSQSPRYKVTKRGQDVTLRCDPISSHATLYWYQQALGQGPEFLTYFNYEAQPDKSGLPSDRFSAERPEGSISTLTIQRTEQRDSAMYRCASSWTSVGEQFFGPGTRLTVL.

This clone has just one count. V and J are TRBV30 and TRBJ1-5, with D possibly matching TRBD1 (6 bases). The CDR3 extends over 14 amino acids. Germline CDR1 GTSNPN, CDR2 SVGIG (reference sequence). Trimming pared 3 bases from V and 0 bases from J, leaving 9 bases between. The CDR3 is CAWREGGSNQPQHF. The CDR3 bases are TGTGCCTGGAGGGAAGGGGGTAGCAATCAGCCCCAGCATTTT.

This clone was seen a few times. The chain employs TRBV30 and TRBJ2-2; tentative D call: TRBD2 (6 bases). Germline V gene sequence: CDR1 GTSNPN, CDR2 SVGIG (reference sequence). V lost 3 bases and J 5 bases, leaving 13 bases between the germline ends. The CDR3 contains 14 residues. In DNA form, the CDR3 reads TGTGCCTGGAGCCCCCCTGGGGGGACCGGGGAGCTGTTTTTT. Translation gives CAWSPPGGTGELFF. Complete variable domain (other parts from reference TRBV30 and TRBJ2-2): SQTIHQWPATLVQPVGSPLSLECTVEGTSNPNLYWYRQAAGRGLQLLFYSVGIGQISSEVPQNLSASRPQDRQFILSSKKLLLSDSGFYLCAWSPPGGTGELFFGEGSRLTVL.

This chain uses TRBV7-2 with TRBJ2-3; tentatively, D is TRBD2 (6 bases). The CDR3 is 13 amino acids. The germline V gene has CDR1 SGHTA and CDR2 FQGNSA. Trimming shortened V by 5 bases and J by 8 bases, and 14 bases separated the two germline ends. CDR3 protein: CASSHAGGGTQYF. CDR3 coding DNA: TGTGCCAGCAGCCACGCCGGGGGAGGTACGCAGTATTTT.

This rearrangement joins TRBV19 to TRBJ1-1; possibly TRBD1 for D (6 bases). This CDR3 is built from 13 residues. Germline values: CDR1 LNHDA, CDR2 SQIVND (reference sequence). V shed 4 bases and J shed 10 bases, with 16 bases lying between them. CDR3: CASSRDQGRRAFF. Written as DNA, the CDR3 is TGTGCCAGTAGTAGGGACCAGGGGCGCAGAGCTTTCTTT.

The chain combines TRBV9 with TRBJ1-2; a possible D gene is TRBD1 (5 bases). V lost 4 bases to trimming and J lost 10 bases, with 14 bases between them. Germline CDR1 is SGDLS and CDR2 is YYNGEE. This CDR3 spans 12 amino acids. Written as DNA, the CDR3 is TGTGCCAGCAGCCGTAAGGGGAACTCCTACACCTTC. This translates into CASSRKGNSYTF.

The chain couples TRBV29-1 to TRBJ2-5, with no clear D. Trimming shortened V by 2 bases and J by 9 bases, and 13 bases separated the two germline ends. Per the germline V gene, CDR1 is SQVTM and CDR2 is ANQGSEA. CDR3 length: 12 amino acids. DNA of the CDR3: TGCAGCGTTGAATTGGAGTTGATGGCCCAGTACTTC. Its translation: CSVELELMAQYF. Supplemented by reference TRBV29-1 and TRBJ2-5, the full variable domain reads SAVISQKPSRDICQRGTSLTIQCQVDSQVTMMFWYRQQPGQSLTLIATANQGSEATYESGFVIDKFPISRPNLTFSTLTVSNMSPEDSSIYLCSVELELMAQYFGPGTRLLVL.

The chain couples TRBV7-2 to TRBJ2-7; tentative D call: TRBD2 (6 bases). Trimming cost V 4 bases and J 2 bases, with 15 bases left between them. The CDR3 length is 15 residues. Germline V CDR1 and CDR2: SGHTA, FQGNSA. CDR3 in DNA: TGTGCCAGCAGCTACCCCGGGACTGGACCCTACGAGCAGTACTTC. This gives the protein CASSYPGTGPYEQYF. Based on the CDR3 plus reference TRBV7-2 and TRBJ2-7, the full variable domain is GAGVSQSPSNKVTEKGKDVELRCDPISGHTALYWYRQSLGQGLEFLIYFQGNSAPDKSGLPSDRFSAERTGGSVSTLTIQRTQQEDSAVYLCASSYPGTGPYEQYFGPGTRLTVT.

The J gene is TRBJ2-5, the V gene TRBV5-8, with TRBD1 as a possible D gene (6 bases). Trimming stripped 7 bases from V and 5 bases from J, with 12 bases between. Germline CDR1 and CDR2: SGHTS and YDEGEE. The CDR3 length is 12 residues. As DNA, the CDR3 is TGTGCCAGCGGATACAGGGTGGAGACCCAGTACTTC. This sequence encodes CASGYRVETQYF. The full variable domain, with the rest looked up from reference TRBV5-8 and TRBJ2-5, is EAGVTQSPTHLIKTRGQQATLRCSPISGHTSVYWYQQALGLGLQFLLWYDEGEERNRGNFPPRFSGRQFPNYSSELNVNALELEDSALYLCASGYRVETQYFGPGTRLLVL.

In this sample, this clone turned up a few times. The chain has TRBV12-5 and TRBJ2-7; D is unresolved. The CDR3 consists of 13 residues. Trimming pared 4 bases from V and 6 bases from J, leaving 13 bases between. Germline V lookup: CDR1 LGHNT, CDR2 FRNRAP. CDR3 nucleotides: TGTGCTAGTGGTTCCCAGATTGGGCTCGAGCAGTACTTC. Translating it yields CASGSQIGLEQYF.

This chain joins TRBV9 and TRBJ2-1, with a tentative D call TRBD2 (5 bases). The CDR3 loop spans 13 amino acids. V was pared by 0 bases and J by 8 bases, with 9 bases between. Germline CDR1 is SGDLS and CDR2 is YYNGEE. CDR3: CASSVGGSYEQFF. DNA of the CDR3: TGTGCCAGCAGCGTAGGAGGGTCTTATGAGCAGTTCTTC.

The V call is TRBV7-9, the J call TRBJ1-1, with D tentatively TRBD1 (5 bases). V lost 3 bases to trimming and J lost 9 bases, with 20 bases between them. Germline values: CDR1 SEHNR, CDR2 FQNEAQ (reference sequence). CDR3 length: 15 amino acids. CDR3 sequence: CASSLRSQGEVKAFF. The DNA of the CDR3 is TGTGCCAGCAGCTTGAGGTCCCAGGGTGAGGTCAAAGCTTTCTTT.

The rearrangement uses TRBV4-3 and TRBJ1-4; 9 bases are shared with TRBD1. Germline V gene sequence: CDR1 LGHNA, CDR2 YSLEER. The V gene end was trimmed by 0 bases and the J gene end by 7 bases; junction bases not matched to a gene: 9. The CDR3 is 17 residues long. DNA for the CDR3: TGCGCCAGCAGCCAAGACTACTTACAGGGGGCGCGTGAAAAACTGTTTTTT. As protein: CASSQDYLQGAREKLFF.

The V and J genes are TRBV2 and TRBJ1-5, with 7 bases that match TRBD1. Looked up from germline, CDR1 is SNHLY and CDR2 is FYNNEI. Losses at the gene ends were 5 bases for V and 3 bases for J; bases not matched to a gene: 7. The CDR3 extends over 15 amino acids. CDR3 sequence (DNA): TGTGCCAGCAGTTATTCAGGGGGTCCCAATCAGCCCCAGCATTTT. It yields the protein CASSYSGGPNQPQHF.

This sequence joins TRBV11-3 and TRBJ2-1; TRBD2 matches 14 bases. V was pared by 1 base and J by 9 bases, with 2 bases of the junction left unmatched. The germline gives CDR1 SGHNT, CDR2 YENEEA. The CDR3 runs 15 residues. The CDR3 DNA follows: TGTGCCAGCAGCTTAGGACTAGCGGGAGGGACTGAGCAGTTCTTC. This translates into CASSLGLAGGTEQFF.

The V call is TRBV18, the J call TRBJ1-1; D unclear. V lost 0 bases and J 6 bases, leaving 11 bases between the germline ends. The germline gives CDR1 KGHSH, CDR2 LQKENI. This CDR3 region has 14 residues. This CDR3 is CASSPPTPPAEAFF. As DNA, the CDR3 is TGTGCCAGCTCACCACCGACTCCCCCGGCTGAAGCTTTCTTT.